What follows are 26 T cell receptor beta chains derived from one specimen sequenced in a study of response to subunit inactivated influenza vaccine. TCRdb called the RT-PCR reads again in MiXCR, with one record for every CDR3 protein. The sample lists under 500,000 distinct CDR3 sequences, 9.5% to 12% occurring once. The sample in question was PBMCs from blood, obtained roughly 47 days after vaccination. Every receptor here comes from a middle-aged man who received an inactivated influenza vaccine.

This clonotype was picked up many times. The chain is built from TRBV29-1 and TRBJ2-5; D not resolved. Germline V gene lookup returns CDR1 SQVTM and CDR2 ANQGSEA. The CDR3 totals 12 residues. Trimming pared 0 bases from V and 5 bases from J, leaving 7 bases between. The chain's CDR3 is CSVEDQVETQYF. The CDR3 DNA reads TGCAGCGTTGAAGATCAGGTGGAGACCCAGTACTTC.

This clonotype was detected only a few times. This chain links TRBV12-3 or TRBV12-4 with TRBJ2-1, with TRBD1 identical over 7 bases. The V segment lost 6 bases and the J segment 0 bases; nucleotides outside the gene matches: 5. The CDR3 covers 15 residues. CDR3 DNA sequence: TGTGCCAGCAGCGGACAGGCCCACTCCTACAATGAGCAGTTCTTC. Amino acids: CASSGQAHSYNEQFF.

This clonotype was seen many times. The rearrangement uses TRBV6-6 and TRBJ1-2, with D possibly matching TRBD1 (6 bases). CDR1 and CDR2 from the germline V gene are MNHNY and SVGAGI (reference sequence). V was trimmed by 1 base and J by 7 bases, leaving 7 bases between them. The CDR3 is 12 amino acids. For the CDR3, the DNA is TGTGCCAGCAGTTACTTCAGGGGTGGCTACACCTTC. This gives the protein CASSYFRGGYTF.

The V and J genes are TRBV11-2 and TRBJ1-1; 12 positions agree with TRBD1. The CDR3 runs 14 residues. Losses at the gene ends were 5 bases for V and 6 bases for J; bases not matched to a gene: 4. The V gene's germline CDR1 is SGHAT and CDR2 FQNNGV. In nucleotides, the CDR3 is TGTGCCAGCAGCCAAGGGGACAGGGGGCCTGAAGCTTTCTTT. Amino acid sequence: CASSQGDRGPEAFF.

This clonotype was detected only a few times. The rearrangement links TRBV28 to TRBJ1-2; TRBD1 agrees at 10 bases. Germline CDR1 MDHEN, CDR2 SYDVKM. The ends lost 4 bases at V and 6 bases at J; junction bases unmatched: 17. The CDR3 is made up of 18 amino acids. The CDR3 protein is CASSWLGTDRGSFDGYTF. The CDR3 DNA follows: TGTGCCAGCAGTTGGCTTGGGACGGACAGGGGGAGTTTCGATGGCTACACCTTC.

This clonotype was observed a few times. The genes are TRBV6-4 and TRBJ2-4, with D hard to call. The CDR3 contains 17 residues. Germline V gene sequence: CDR1 MRHNA, CDR2 SNTAGT. V was shortened by 0 bases and J by 0 bases, with 12 bases between the two germline ends. The CDR3 is CASSDSRGDLAKNIQYF. The DNA of the CDR3 is TGTGCCAGCAGTGACTCGAGAGGAGATCTAGCCAAAAACATTCAGTACTTC.

This clonotype was observed a few times. The chain carries TRBV19 and TRBJ2-7; D gene ambiguous. In germline, CDR1 is LNHDA, CDR2 SQIVND (reference sequence). Between the trimmed V and J ends, which lost 8 bases and 0 bases, there was a span of 14 bases. The CDR3 has 14 amino acids. CDR3 nucleotides: TGTGCCAGTGGGGATGGGGTCTACTCCTACGAGCAGTACTTC. Translation gives CASGDGVYSYEQYF.

This clonotype was counted a few times. In DNA, the CDR3 is TGCAGTGCTAGTGCTGAGCAGTTCTTC. This encodes CSASAEQFF. The chain recombines TRBV20-1 with TRBJ2-1; D gene uncertain. The V gene's germline CDR1 is DFQATT and CDR2 SNEGSKA (reference sequence). The CDR3 loop spans 9 amino acids. V lost 3 bases, J lost 9 bases, and 3 bases lay in between.

The sample holds a few counts of this clonotype. The chain couples TRBV7-2 to TRBJ2-1; D might be TRBD2 (6 bases). Trimming stripped 8 bases from V and 8 bases from J, with 13 bases between. The CDR3 runs 12 residues. Germline CDR1 and CDR2: SGHTA and FQGNSA. CDR3 region: CASWGDKYEQFF. Written as DNA, the CDR3 is TGTGCCAGCTGGGGGGATAAGTATGAGCAGTTCTTC.

The chain is built from TRBV5-1 and TRBJ2-5; D not certain. This CDR3 is 14 amino acids long. V lost 0 bases, J lost 3 bases, and 9 bases lay in between. Germline-derived CDR1 and CDR2 are SGHRS and YFSETQ. CDR3 DNA: TGCGCCAGCAGCTTGGATGGCCCTAAAGAGACCCAGTACTTC. Amino acid sequence: CASSLDGPKETQYF.

The chain employs TRBV5-1 and TRBJ2-2, with a weak D call TRBD1 (6 bases). There are 15 residues in the CDR3. Trimming pared 1 base from V and 1 base from J, leaving 8 bases between. Germline V CDR1 and CDR2: SGHRS, YFSETQ. CDR3 amino acids: CASSLNRVNTGELFF. CDR3 nucleotides: TGCGCCAGCAGCTTGAACAGGGTGAACACCGGGGAGCTGTTTTTT.

This clonotype appeared a few times. The chain carries TRBV7-9 and TRBJ2-6; D call uncertain. Germline V CDR1 and CDR2: SEHNR, FQNEAQ (reference sequence). V lost 5 bases, J lost 6 bases, and 14 bases lay in between. This CDR3 has 15 amino acids. CDR3 in DNA: TGTGCCAGCAGCAGCTCTATTGGCGAGGCCAACGTCCTGACTTTC. Translated: CASSSSIGEANVLTF.

This clonotype was detected ten times or more. V is TRBV29-1 and J is TRBJ2-3, with 9 bases identical to TRBD2. CDR1 and CDR2 from the germline V gene are SQVTM and ANQGSEA. J lost 5 bases, V lost 1 base, and 13 bases had no gene match. CDR3 length equals 17 residues. In nucleotides, the CDR3 is TGCAGCGTTGAAGTGAGGCCCTTAGCGGGAGTGGAAGATACGCAGTATTTT. Residues: CSVEVRPLAGVEDTQYF.

This clonotype occurred many times. The chain has TRBV24-1 and TRBJ1-4, with 7 bases that match TRBD1. Looked up from germline, CDR1 is KGHDR and CDR2 is SFDVKD. The CDR3 covers 15 residues. J was trimmed by 4 bases and V by 4 bases; bases with no gene match: 5. CDR3 nucleotides: TGTGCCACCAGTGAGGGACAGAGAGTTAATGAAAAACTGTTTTTT. Its protein product is CATSEGQRVNEKLFF.

This clonotype has ten or more counts. This chain connects TRBV20-1 to TRBJ2-1, with D possibly TRBD1 on 6 matching bases. Germline V gene sequence: CDR1 DFQATT, CDR2 SNEGSKA (reference sequence). V shed 5 bases and J shed 5 bases, with 13 bases lying between them. This CDR3 has 13 amino acids. CDR3 bases: TGCAGTGCTCGCCCCACAGGGAACAATGAGCAGTTCTTC. Residues: CSARPTGNNEQFF.

This clonotype was observed a few times. The chain links TRBV5-6 to TRBJ2-7, with D perhaps matching TRBD1 (5 bases). V dropped 5 bases and J dropped 5 bases, with 14 bases sitting between them. The CDR3 runs 13 residues. The germline V gene encodes CDR1 SGHDT and CDR2 YYEEEE. CDR3 bases: TGTGCCAGCAGGCTCAGGGTGCTCGACGAGCAGTACTTC. This gives the protein CASRLRVLDEQYF. The complete variable domain, with remaining parts taken from reference TRBV5-6 and TRBJ2-7, reads DAGVTQSPTHLIKTRGQQVTLRCSPKSGHDTVSWYQQALGQGPQFIFQYYEEEERQRGNFPDRFSGHQFPNYSSELNVNALLLGDSALYLCASRLRVLDEQYFGPGTRLTVT.

This chain joins TRBV10-2 and TRBJ2-3, with a weak D call TRBD2 (7 bases). Trimming removed 6 bases from V and 1 base from J, with 14 bases in between. Germline V gene sequence: CDR1 WSHSY, CDR2 SAAADI. This CDR3 comprises 15 residues. The CDR3 coding sequence is TGCGCCAGCAGCTGGGGGGGCGCGGGCACAGATACGCAGTATTTT. This encodes CASSWGGAGTDTQYF.

The chain recombines TRBV7-9 with TRBJ2-7, with 10 bases identical to TRBD1. Trimming took 5 bases from V and 3 from J; bases not matched to a gene: 4. This CDR3 comprises 14 residues. CDR1 is SEHNR, CDR2 FQNEAQ, per germline (reference sequence). CDR3 residues: CASSRGTGVYEQYF. CDR3 bases: TGTGCCAGCAGCCGAGGGACAGGGGTCTACGAGCAGTACTTC.

In DNA form, the CDR3 reads TGCAGTGCTAGAGTGGGGACGGCAGATACGCAGTATTTT. Encoded protein: CSARVGTADTQYF. The gene calls are TRBV20-1 and TRBJ2-3; possibly TRBD1 or TRBD2 for D (5 bases each). CDR3 size: 13 residues. With 1 base removed from V and 4 bases from J, the gap between germline ends came to 9 bases. Germline loops: CDR1 DFQATT, CDR2 SNEGSKA (reference sequence).

The J gene is TRBJ2-5, the V gene TRBV2, with unresolved D. CDR1 is SNHLY, CDR2 FYNNEI, per germline. CDR3 length: 13 residues. Trimming pared 4 bases from V and 2 bases from J, leaving 8 bases between. The CDR3 sequence: CASSVEVQETQYF. The CDR3 DNA is TGTGCCAGCAGTGTCGAAGTTCAAGAGACCCAGTACTTC.

With regard to this clonotype: Relative to the germline gene, one junction end is altered; a read error may explain this. The V gene is TRBV6-1, the J gene TRBJ2-2, with 8 bases fitting TRBD2. CDR3 size: 13 residues. Germline assignment: CDR1 MNHNS and CDR2 SASEGT. The CDR3: CASSEFREGEQFF. The CDR3, as DNA: TGTGCCAGCAGTGAATTCCGGGAGGGGGAGCAGTTTTTT.

The J gene is TRBJ2-2, the V gene TRBV5-1; 11 nucleotides line up with TRBD2. V lost 0 bases to trimming and J lost 5 bases; unmatched junction nucleotides: 3. In germline, CDR1 is SGHRS, CDR2 YFSETQ. This CDR3 is 16 amino acids long. The DNA for the CDR3 is TGCGCCAGCAGCTTGGATCCTAGCGGGAGGACCGGGGAGCTGTTTTTT. Protein: CASSLDPSGRTGELFF.

This clonotype was recorded many times. V is TRBV5-1 and J is TRBJ2-3, with D possibly called TRBD1 or TRBD2 (8 bases each). The CDR3 has 17 amino acids. Per the germline V gene, CDR1 is SGHRS and CDR2 is YFSETQ. With 4 bases removed from V and 2 bases from J, the gap between germline ends came to 20 bases. CDR3 loop: CASSPGGGGPPTDTQYF. The CDR3 nucleotides read TGCGCCAGCAGCCCAGGGGGCGGGGGGCCTCCCACAGATACGCAGTATTTT.

This clonotype was observed a handful of times. The J gene is TRBJ2-2, the V gene TRBV15; TRBD1 matches at 12 bases. Germline CDR1 is LNHNV and CDR2 is YYDKDF (reference sequence). V dropped 1 base and J dropped 7; count of bases not matched to a gene: 13. The CDR3 runs 19 residues. The CDR3 is CATSRGLGTGGYRDGELFF. As DNA, the CDR3 is TGTGCCACCAGCAGAGGATTGGGGACAGGGGGCTATAGGGACGGGGAGCTGTTTTTT.

Many counts were recorded for this clonotype. V and J are TRBV7-3 and TRBJ1-1; weak D call: TRBD1 (6 bases). V lost 0 bases and J lost 1, with 6 bases in between. The CDR3 totals 14 residues. Germline values: CDR1 SGHTA, CDR2 FQGTGA. CDR3 sequence (DNA): TGTGCCAGCAGCTTAACAGGGGGGAACACTGAAGCTTTCTTT. This translates into CASSLTGGNTEAFF.

Only a few counts were recorded for this clonotype. The chain combines TRBV6-2 or TRBV6-3 with TRBJ1-5; TRBD1 might be the D (6 bases). The CDR3 is made up of 13 amino acids. V was shortened by 6 bases and J by 7 bases, with 13 bases between the two germline ends. Germline lookup yields CDR1 MNHEY and CDR2 SVGEGT. The CDR3 protein is CASRTQGRQPQHF. In DNA form, the CDR3 reads TGTGCCAGCAGGACACAGGGTAGGCAGCCCCAGCATTTT.